This T cell receptor (beta chain) was recorded in a study of cytomegalovirus exposure and HLA in healthy donors. Study as a whole: In a previous analysis, approximately 110 million unique TCR beta sequences were found from 170 million or so T cells.

The study ran its PCR with 60 Vbeta and 13 Jbeta primers. Sequencing was performed with immunoSEQ multiplex PCR; in TCRdb, only in-frame clones are kept and a portion is missing. The data show about 140,000 clones, with roughly 80% seen just once and about 1.2% held by the top ten. From germline, CDR1 is SQVTM and CDR2 ANQGSEA. The CDR3 is 16 amino acids. V was trimmed by 0 bases and J by 0 bases, leaving 14 bases between them. The clonotype originates from a female donor in good health and CMV-seronegative. This chain links TRBV29-1 with TRBJ2-5; D is unresolved. Sequencing was performed on PBMCs. CDR3: CSVEDTPGWYQETQYF. For the CDR3, the DNA is TGCAGCGTTGAAGATACCCCCGGGTGGTACCAAGAGACCCAGTACTTC.